The clone carrying this T cell receptor (beta chain) was seen ten or more times. The sample originates from a study of molecular identifiers for immune sequencing clone quantification. The wider study: RNA from approximately 20,000 or 100,000 naive CD8 cells was split five ways in replicates, with four sequenced.

Each CDR3 protein is one row after TCRdb ran MiXCR on the PCR reads. The sample includes approximately 54,000 distinct CDR3 sequences, about 25% seen only once; the top ten take 1.5% to 2%. With RNA at 10%, 30% or 50%, naive CD8 libraries came from about 20,000 to 1,000,000 sorted cells. When naive CD8 T cells were sorted, they were gated as CD8+CD4-CCR7+CD45RA+. The CDR3 spans 12 residues. The chain couples TRBV12-2 to TRBJ2-2. TRBV12-2 constitutes a pseudogene. The TCR sequence derives from a human donor in good health. Some libraries in this study had Jurkat cell RNA spiked in. Sequenced sample: naive CD8+ T cells from blood, with Jurkat cell RNA spiked in. Subset of the sample: FACS-sorted CD8+CD4-CCR7+CD45RA+ naive T cells. The DNA of the CDR3 is TGTGCAAGTCGCTTACTGACCGGGGAGCTGTTTTTT. Amino acid sequence: CASRLLTGELFF.